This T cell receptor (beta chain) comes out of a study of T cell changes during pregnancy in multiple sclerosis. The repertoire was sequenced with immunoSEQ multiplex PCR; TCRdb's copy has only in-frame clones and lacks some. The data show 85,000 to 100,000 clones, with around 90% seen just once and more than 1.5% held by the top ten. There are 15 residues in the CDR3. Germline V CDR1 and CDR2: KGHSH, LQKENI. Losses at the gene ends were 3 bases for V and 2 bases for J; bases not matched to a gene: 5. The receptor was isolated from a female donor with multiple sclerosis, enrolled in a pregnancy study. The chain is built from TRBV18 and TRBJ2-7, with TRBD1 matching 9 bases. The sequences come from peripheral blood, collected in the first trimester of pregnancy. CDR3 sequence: CASSPRDRATYEQYF. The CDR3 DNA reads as TGTGCCAGCTCACCCCGGGACAGGGCTACCTACGAGCAGTACTTC.